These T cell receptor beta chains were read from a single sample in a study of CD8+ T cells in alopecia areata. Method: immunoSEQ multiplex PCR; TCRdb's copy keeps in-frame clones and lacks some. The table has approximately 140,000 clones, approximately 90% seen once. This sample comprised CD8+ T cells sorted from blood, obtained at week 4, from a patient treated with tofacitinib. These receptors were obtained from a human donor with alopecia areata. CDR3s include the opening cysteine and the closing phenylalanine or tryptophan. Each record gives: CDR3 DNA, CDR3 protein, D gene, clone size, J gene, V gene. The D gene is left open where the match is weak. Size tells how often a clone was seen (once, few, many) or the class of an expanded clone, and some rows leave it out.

DNA: TGTGCCAGCAGCTTGGGACTAGCGGGGCTTGGCACAGATACGCAGTATTTT; CDR3: CASSLGLAGLGTDTQYF; D: TRBD2; size: once; J: TRBJ2-3; V: TRBV5-6
DNA: TGTGCCATCAGGGAGGGACAGGGGCTCGACGAGCAGTACTTC; CDR3: CAIREGQGLDEQYF; D: TRBD1; size: -; J: TRBJ2-7; V: TRBV10-3
DNA: TGTGCCAGCAGCTCGTCAAATTCACCCCTCCACTTT; CDR3: CASSSSNSPLHF; D: -; size: -; J: TRBJ1-6; V: TRBV5-6
DNA: TGCGCCAGCAGCTTGTGGGCTAGCGGTAACAATGAGCAGTTCTTC; CDR3: CASSLWASGNNEQFF; D: TRBD2; size: -; J: TRBJ2-1; V: TRBV5-1
DNA: TGCAGCGTTGTAGATGCGACTAGCTCCTACGAGCAGTACTTC; CDR3: CSVVDATSSYEQYF; D: -; size: once; J: TRBJ2-7; V: TRBV29-1
DNA: TGTGCCAGCAGCTCCGGGCCATCCTACGAGCAGTACTTC; CDR3: CASSSGPSYEQYF; D: -; size: -; J: TRBJ2-7; V: TRBV11-3
DNA: TGTGCCAGCAGCTTATCCGAGAGCTCCTACAATGAGCAGTTCTTC; CDR3: CASSLSESSYNEQFF; D: -; size: few; J: TRBJ2-1; V: TRBV7-9
DNA: TGTGCCAGCAGCTTAGGTCGGGGAACCTACGAGCAGTACTTC; CDR3: CASSLGRGTYEQYF; D: -; size: -; J: TRBJ2-7; V: TRBV7-9
DNA: TGTGCCAGCAGCTTGCCCGGGAGGCCCCTCGATGAGACCCAGTACTTC; CDR3: CASSLPGRPLDETQYF; D: TRBD2; size: -; J: TRBJ2-5; V: TRBV5-6
DNA: TGTGCCAGCCCACTAGCGGGGCGAATCAACACCGGGGAGCTGTTTTTT; CDR3: CASPLAGRINTGELFF; D: TRBD2; size: -; J: TRBJ2-2; V: TRBV7-9
DNA: TGCGCCAGCTCTTGGGGGGGCGCCGAGCAGTACTTC; CDR3: CASSWGGAEQYF; D: -; size: -; J: TRBJ2-7; V: TRBV4-1
DNA: TGTGCCAGCAGTGAAGCTAGGCAGGGCACTGAAGCTTTCTTT; CDR3: CASSEARQGTEAFF; D: -; size: -; J: TRBJ1-1; V: TRBV6-1
DNA: TGTGCCATCAGCGGCAAGCCGGGACCATCGGGCCAAGAGACCCAGTACTTC; CDR3: CAISGKPGPSGQETQYF; D: -; size: -; J: TRBJ2-5; V: TRBV10-3
DNA: TGTGCCAGCAGCCAAGGGGACTACAATGAGCAGTTCTTC; CDR3: CASSQGDYNEQFF; D: -; size: few; J: TRBJ2-1; V: TRBV5-4
DNA: TGTGCCAGCAGTTTGTACGGGACAGGGGGACTCGAGCAGTACTTC; CDR3: CASSLYGTGGLEQYF; D: TRBD1; size: -; J: TRBJ2-7; V: TRBV27
DNA: TGCAGCACCCGTGGGGGGGATTCCTCCTACGAGCAGTACTTC; CDR3: CSTRGGDSSYEQYF; D: TRBD2; size: -; J: TRBJ2-7; V: TRBV29-1
DNA: TGCGCCAGCAGTGAGTCTACCTTAAGTCTTATGAACACTGAAGCTTTCTTT; CDR3: CASSESTLSLMNTEAFF; D: -; size: -; J: TRBJ1-1; V: TRBV10-2
DNA: TGTGCCTGGGGACTAGCGGGCCTCTACGAGCAGTACTTC; CDR3: CAWGLAGLYEQYF; D: TRBD2; size: -; J: TRBJ2-7; V: TRBV30
DNA: TGTGCCAGCAGCCCCAGTCTAGCGGCCCTTCAAGAGACCCAGTACTTC; CDR3: CASSPSLAALQETQYF; D: TRBD2; size: once; J: TRBJ2-5; V: TRBV7-2
DNA: TGCAGCGTTGTGGGGGCGCTGGGCTACACCTTC; CDR3: CSVVGALGYTF; D: -; size: -; J: TRBJ1-2; V: TRBV29-1
DNA: TGCGCCAGCAGTGAGGGTAAGGGAGGCTATGAGCAGTTCTTC; CDR3: CASSEGKGGYEQFF; D: -; size: -; J: TRBJ2-1; V: TRBV10-2
DNA: TGCAGCGTTATCTCTAGACAGGGCGAGGAGTATTTT; CDR3: CSVISRQGEEYF; D: TRBD1; size: -; J: TRBJ2-3; V: TRBV29-1
DNA: TGTGCCAGCATTATCACAGATACGCAGTATTTT; CDR3: CASIITDTQYF; D: -; size: -; J: TRBJ2-3; V: TRBV5-6
DNA: TGTGCCAGCAGCCGGAGGGGAGGCCAAGAGACCCAGTACTTC; CDR3: CASSRRGGQETQYF; D: -; size: -; J: TRBJ2-5; V: TRBV7-9
DNA: TGTGCCAGCAGCTCCAGCGAGGGAACTGAAGCTTTCTTT; CDR3: CASSSSEGTEAFF; D: -; size: -; J: TRBJ1-1; V: TRBV2
DNA: TGTGCCTGGAGCCACGGGAGCAATGAGCAGTTCTTC; CDR3: CAWSHGSNEQFF; D: -; size: -; J: TRBJ2-1; V: TRBV30
DNA: TGTGCCAGCAGCAAATTCAGCACAGATACGCAGTATTTT; CDR3: CASSKFSTDTQYF; D: -; size: -; J: TRBJ2-3; V: TRBV6-1
DNA: TGTGCCTGGAGTGTACGATATGAGCAGTTCTTC; CDR3: CAWSVRYEQFF; D: -; size: -; J: TRBJ2-1; V: TRBV30
DNA: TGCGCCAGCAGCTTTAAGAACGAGCAGTACTTC; CDR3: CASSFKNEQYF; D: -; size: few; J: TRBJ2-7; V: TRBV5-1
DNA: TGCAGCGTTGAACCCGTTTCAGGCGAGCAGTTCTTC; CDR3: CSVEPVSGEQFF; D: -; size: few; J: TRBJ2-1; V: TRBV29-1
DNA: TGCGCCAGCAGCCAAGGGGTGGACGAGCAGTACTTC; CDR3: CASSQGVDEQYF; D: -; size: -; J: TRBJ2-7; V: TRBV4-1
DNA: TGTGCCAGCAGTTTTACAGGGACCTATCAGCCCCAGCATTTT; CDR3: CASSFTGTYQPQHF; D: -; size: -; J: TRBJ1-5; V: TRBV7-9
DNA: TGTGCCAGCAGGAGAGTGGGCTATGGCTACACCTTC; CDR3: CASRRVGYGYTF; D: -; size: once; J: TRBJ1-2; V: TRBV5-6
DNA: TGCAGCGTTGAAGGAAGGGCGGCGGGAGCCTACAATGAGCAGTTCTTC; CDR3: CSVEGRAAGAYNEQFF; D: TRBD2; size: -; J: TRBJ2-1; V: TRBV29-1
DNA: TGTGCCAGCAGTTCTCCGGGACAGTCCTACGAGCAGTACTTC; CDR3: CASSSPGQSYEQYF; D: TRBD1; size: -; J: TRBJ2-7; V: TRBV6-5
DNA: TGTGCAAGTCGCCAACAAGGGGTTAGGGACGAGCAGTACTTC; CDR3: CASRQQGVRDEQYF; D: -; size: -; J: TRBJ2-7; V: TRBV12-2
DNA: TGTGCCAGCAGCCCCTATGGGGGAGGGCGCTATTGTCAGCAGTTCTTC; CDR3: CASSPYGGGRYCQQFF; D: TRBD2; size: once; J: TRBJ2-1; V: TRBV4-2
DNA: TGCAGCGTTGAGGCTCCCCCGGGCAATGAGCAGTTCTTC; CDR3: CSVEAPPGNEQFF; D: -; size: few; J: TRBJ2-1; V: TRBV29-1
DNA: TGTGCCAGCCTAGGCAGGGAAAGGTACGAGCAGTACTTC; CDR3: CASLGRERYEQYF; D: -; size: -; J: TRBJ2-7; V: TRBV2
DNA: TGCAGCGTTGTAACAGGGGTGGCCTACGAGCAGTACTTC; CDR3: CSVVTGVAYEQYF; D: TRBD1; size: -; J: TRBJ2-7; V: TRBV29-1
DNA: TGTGCCAGCGGGGGGACCAAAAACATTCAGTACTTC; CDR3: CASGGTKNIQYF; D: -; size: -; J: TRBJ2-4; V: TRBV2
DNA: TGTGCCAGTACCGCAGGGGGCGACTACAATGAGCAGTTCTTC; CDR3: CASTAGGDYNEQFF; D: TRBD1; size: many; J: TRBJ2-1; V: TRBV19
DNA: TGTGCCAGCAGCTTAGGGGGGAACACTGAAGCTTTCTTT; CDR3: CASSLGGNTEAFF; D: -; size: -; J: TRBJ1-1; V: TRBV13
DNA: TGTGCCAGCAGCTTAGTGCTAGCGGAAACCTACGAGCAGTACTTC; CDR3: CASSLVLAETYEQYF; D: TRBD2; size: -; J: TRBJ2-7; V: TRBV7-9
DNA: TGTGCCATCAGTGAGTCCGCCTACGAGCAGTACTTC; CDR3: CAISESAYEQYF; D: -; size: few; J: TRBJ2-7; V: TRBV10-3
DNA: TGCGCCAGCAGCTGGACCCAGACGGGATACACTGAAGCTTTCTTT; CDR3: CASSWTQTGYTEAFF; D: -; size: -; J: TRBJ1-1; V: TRBV5-1
DNA: TGTGCCAGCAGCCCAGACCCACCTCCGGGGACCCAGTACTTC; CDR3: CASSPDPPPGTQYF; D: -; size: -; J: TRBJ2-5; V: TRBV5-6
DNA: TGTGCCACCAGCAGAGATCGGGGGGCGGGTCAGCCCCAGCATTTT; CDR3: CATSRDRGAGQPQHF; D: -; size: -; J: TRBJ1-5; V: TRBV15
DNA: TGCAGCGCGACAGGGAAGGCTCAGGAGCAGTACTTC; CDR3: CSATGKAQEQYF; D: TRBD1; size: -; J: TRBJ2-7; V: TRBV29-1
DNA: TGTGCCAGCAGCCCGGGACTAGGGAACATTCAGTACTTC; CDR3: CASSPGLGNIQYF; D: TRBD2; size: few; J: TRBJ2-4; V: TRBV14
DNA: TGTGCCAGCAGCACCGGGACAGGGAGATCCGGGGAGACCCAGTACTTC; CDR3: CASSTGTGRSGETQYF; D: TRBD1; size: -; J: TRBJ2-5; V: TRBV7-9
DNA: TGCAGCGTTGTTTACATTAGCACTGAAGCTTTCTTT; CDR3: CSVVYISTEAFF; D: -; size: -; J: TRBJ1-1; V: TRBV29-1
DNA: TGTGCCAGCAGCGTAGGTGGACTAGGGTACGAGCAGTACTTC; CDR3: CASSVGGLGYEQYF; D: TRBD2; size: -; J: TRBJ2-7; V: TRBV9
DNA: TGCGCCAGCAGCAGCATTAACAGGGGACGAGAGACCCAGTACTTC; CDR3: CASSSINRGRETQYF; D: TRBD1; size: -; J: TRBJ2-5; V: TRBV4-1
DNA: TGCGCCAGCAGCCAACTGCTCCAGGGGTTTGGAGAACTGTTTTTT; CDR3: CASSQLLQGFGELFF; D: -; size: -; J: TRBJ1-4; V: TRBV4-3
DNA: TGTGCCAGCAGCCCTTGGGACAGCACAGATACGCAGTATTTT; CDR3: CASSPWDSTDTQYF; D: -; size: few; J: TRBJ2-3; V: TRBV7-9
DNA: TGTGCCAGCAGCTTAGCCAGCGGGAGGGCCCCAGATACGCAGTATTTT; CDR3: CASSLASGRAPDTQYF; D: TRBD2; size: -; J: TRBJ2-3; V: TRBV7-6
DNA: TGTGCCAGCAGCATCCGGACAGGGAAGCCTGGAATAGGCTACACCTTC; CDR3: CASSIRTGKPGIGYTF; D: TRBD1; size: -; J: TRBJ1-2; V: TRBV13
DNA: TGTGCCAGCAGTTTGACATCTGCCTACGAGCAGTACTTC; CDR3: CASSLTSAYEQYF; D: -; size: few; J: TRBJ2-7; V: TRBV27
DNA: TGTGCCAGCAGCAGGACTAGCGGGGGTCTTATTCTTTACAATGAGCAGTTCTTC; CDR3: CASSRTSGGLILYNEQFF; D: TRBD2; size: -; J: TRBJ2-1; V: TRBV27